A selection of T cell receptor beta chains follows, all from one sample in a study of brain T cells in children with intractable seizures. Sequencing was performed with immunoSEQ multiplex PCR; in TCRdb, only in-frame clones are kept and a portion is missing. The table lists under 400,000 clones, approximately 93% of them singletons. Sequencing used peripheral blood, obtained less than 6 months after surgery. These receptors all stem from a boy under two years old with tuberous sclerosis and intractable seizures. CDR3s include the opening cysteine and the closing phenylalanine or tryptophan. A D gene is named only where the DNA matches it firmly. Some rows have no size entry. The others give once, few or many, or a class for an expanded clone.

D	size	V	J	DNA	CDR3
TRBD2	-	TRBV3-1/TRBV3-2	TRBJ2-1	TGTGCCAGCAGTCGTACTAGCGGGTCCCACAATGAGCAGTTCTTC	CASSRTSGSHNEQFF
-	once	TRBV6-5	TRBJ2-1	TGTGCCAGCAGTAACAACAGGGACCTTAATGAGCAGTTCTTC	CASSNNRDLNEQFF
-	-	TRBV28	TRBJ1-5	TGTGCCAGCAGTTTTGCTGGGTTTAGCAATCAGCCCCAGCATTTT	CASSFAGFSNQPQHF
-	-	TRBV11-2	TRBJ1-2	TGTGCCAGCAGCTTAATTCCCCAAAACTATGGCTACACCTTC	CASSLIPQNYGYTF
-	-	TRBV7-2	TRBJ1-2	TGTGCCAGCAGCTCCGAGGACGGGCGCTATGGCTACACCTTC	CASSSEDGRYGYTF
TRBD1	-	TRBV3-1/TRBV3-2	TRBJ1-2	TGTGCCAGCAGCTGGACAGGGGCGAACTATGGCTACACCTTC	CASSWTGANYGYTF
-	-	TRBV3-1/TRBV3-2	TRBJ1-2	TGTGCCAGCAGCCAAGAGGGACGGAGGCTGAACTATGGCTACACCTTC	CASSQEGRRLNYGYTF
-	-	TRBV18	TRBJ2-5	TGTGCCAGCTCACCCATGGCGCCCGTCGAGGAGACCCAGTACTTC	CASSPMAPVEETQYF
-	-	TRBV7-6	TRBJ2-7	TGTGCCAGCAGCCCTGGTCAGGGGAATAGGCAGTACTTC	CASSPGQGNRQYF
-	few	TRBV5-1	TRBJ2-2	TGCGCCAGCAGCTTCACAAGGGACACCGGGGAGCTGTTTTTT	CASSFTRDTGELFF
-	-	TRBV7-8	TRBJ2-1	TGTGCCAGCAGCTTAGTGTTCCCACTGGACGAGCAGTTCTTC	CASSLVFPLDEQFF
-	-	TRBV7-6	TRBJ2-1	TGTGCCAGCCGCCTTGGGGGCAATGAGCAGTTCTTC	CASRLGGNEQFF
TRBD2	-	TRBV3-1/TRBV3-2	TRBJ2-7	TGTGCCAGCAGCCCCGGACTAGCGGGAGGGTTTGAGCAGTACTTC	CASSPGLAGGFEQYF
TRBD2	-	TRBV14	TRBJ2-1	TGTGCCAGCAGCCAAGATCACGGGAGGTACAATGAGCAGTTCTTC	CASSQDHGRYNEQFF
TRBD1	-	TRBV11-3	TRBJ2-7	TGTGCCAGCAGAGGCTACAGGGGTTCCTACGAGCAGTACTTC	CASRGYRGSYEQYF
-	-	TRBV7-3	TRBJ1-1	TGTGCCAGCAGCCTCGATGCCGCTGAAGCTTTCTTT	CASSLDAAEAFF
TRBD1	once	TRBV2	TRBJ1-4	TGTGCCAGCAGTGAAGCGGCCTCTGGACAGGTTAATGAAAAACTGTTTTTT	CASSEAASGQVNEKLFF
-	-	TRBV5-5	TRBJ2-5	TGTGCCAGCAGCCGACGGACACCGGAGGATCAAGAGACCCAGTACTTC	CASSRRTPEDQETQYF
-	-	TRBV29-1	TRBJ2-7	TGCAGCGCTAAGGACCAGGGCGAGCAGTACTTC	CSAKDQGEQYF
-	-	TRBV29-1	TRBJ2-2	TGCAGCGCCCCATGGGGCACCGGGGAGCTGTTTTTT	CSAPWGTGELFF
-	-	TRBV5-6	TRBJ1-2	TGTGCCAGCCAACCAGCGCCAATCCTCCGGAGCTACACCTTC	CASQPAPILRSYTF
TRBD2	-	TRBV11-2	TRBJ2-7	TGTGCCAGCAGCCCGGGACTAGCGGTCGAGCAGTACTTC	CASSPGLAVEQYF
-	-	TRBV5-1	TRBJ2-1	TGCGCCAGCAGTCGGGATGTTTCGTATGGTATATACAATGAGCAGTTCTTC	CASSRDVSYGIYNEQFF
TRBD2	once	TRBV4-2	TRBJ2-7	TGTGCCAGCAGCCAAGAGGCTGGCGGGGGCTCCTACGAGCAGTACTTC	CASSQEAGGGSYEQYF
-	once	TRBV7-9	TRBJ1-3	TGTGCCAGCAGCTTAGGTAGCGCATCTGGAAACACCATATATTTT	CASSLGSASGNTIYF
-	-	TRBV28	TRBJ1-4	TGTGCCAGCCAAACAGGGACGCCCGATGAAAAACTGTTTTTT	CASQTGTPDEKLFF
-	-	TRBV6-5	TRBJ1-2	TGTGCCAGCAGTTACCGACCCCCAGGGACGTTAAAGGGCTACACCTTC	CASSYRPPGTLKGYTF
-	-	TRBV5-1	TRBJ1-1	TGCGCCAGCAGCTTGTCTGGGGACCTAGGGGTAGCTTTCTTT	CASSLSGDLGVAFF
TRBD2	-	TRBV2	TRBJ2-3	TGTGCCAGCAAACCGGGACTAGCGACAGATACGCAGTATTTT	CASKPGLATDTQYF
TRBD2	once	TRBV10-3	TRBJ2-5	TGTGCCATCAGTGAGTCGATAGGCCCTAGCGGATATCAAGAGACCCAGTACTTC	CAISESIGPSGYQETQYF
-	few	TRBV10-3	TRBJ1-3	TGTGCCATCAGCGCGTCCGGGGGATCTGGAAACACCATATATTTT	CAISASGGSGNTIYF
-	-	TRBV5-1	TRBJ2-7	TGCGCCAGCAGCTTGTCGGGCGGGGACCTATCCTACGAGCAGTACTTC	CASSLSGGDLSYEQYF
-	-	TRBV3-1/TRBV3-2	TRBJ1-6	TGTGCCAGCAGCCCACTACAGGGATCCTATAATTCACCCCTCCACTTT	CASSPLQGSYNSPLHF
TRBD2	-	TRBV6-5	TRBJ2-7	TGTGCCAGCAGTCGACTAGCGGGAGGGAACGAGCAGTACTTC	CASSRLAGGNEQYF
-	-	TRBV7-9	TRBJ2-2	TGTGCCAGTATGATCGCTCTAGCGCCTGGGGAGCTGTTTTTT	CASMIALAPGELFF
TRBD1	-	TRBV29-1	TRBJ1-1	TGCAGCGTCGACAGGGGCGCCATGAACACTGAAGCTTTCTTT	CSVDRGAMNTEAFF
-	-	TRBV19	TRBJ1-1	TGTGCCAGCTATTCGTCGAGGGCGGGGACTGAAGCTTTCTTT	CASYSSRAGTEAFF
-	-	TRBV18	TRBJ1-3	TGTGCCAGCTCACGACGTCGGGAGGACACCATATATTTT	CASSRRREDTIYF
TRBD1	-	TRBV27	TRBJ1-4	TGTGCCAGCAGTTTTAGACAGGGCCGTAATGAAAAACTGTTTTTT	CASSFRQGRNEKLFF
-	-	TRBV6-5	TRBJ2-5	TGTGCCAGCTCTAGCCTGGAGACCCAGTACTTC	CASSSLETQYF
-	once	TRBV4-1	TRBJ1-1	TGCGCCAGCAGCCAAGCCTGGTTCGGGAACACTGAAGCTTTCTTT	CASSQAWFGNTEAFF
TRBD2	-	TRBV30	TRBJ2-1	TGTGCCTGGGCGGGGGGGGCTTACAGTGAGCAGTTCTTC	CAWAGGAYSEQFF
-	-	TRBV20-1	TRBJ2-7	TGCAGTGCTAGTGATGGGCCCCACGGGGACGAGCAGTACTTC	CSASDGPHGDEQYF